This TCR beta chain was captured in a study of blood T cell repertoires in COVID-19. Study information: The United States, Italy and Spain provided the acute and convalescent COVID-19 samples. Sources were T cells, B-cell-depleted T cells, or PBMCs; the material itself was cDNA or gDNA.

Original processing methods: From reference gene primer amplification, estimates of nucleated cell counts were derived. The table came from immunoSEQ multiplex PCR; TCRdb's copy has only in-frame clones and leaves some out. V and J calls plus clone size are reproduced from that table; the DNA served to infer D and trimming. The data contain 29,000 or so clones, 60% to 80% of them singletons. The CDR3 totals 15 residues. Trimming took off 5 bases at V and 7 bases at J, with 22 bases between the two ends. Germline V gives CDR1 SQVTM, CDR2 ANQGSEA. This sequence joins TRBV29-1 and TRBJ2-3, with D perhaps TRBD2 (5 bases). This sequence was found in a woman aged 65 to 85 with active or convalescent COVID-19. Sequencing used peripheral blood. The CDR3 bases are TGCAGCGTTTTTGGTGGAGCGGACGGATTGAATACGCAGTATTTT. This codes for CSVFGGADGLNTQYF.